This passage covers 22 T cell receptor beta chains from one sample sequenced in a study of blood T cell repertoires in COVID-19. Clones were read by immunoSEQ multiplex PCR, and TCRdb kept only the in-frame ones, dropping some. The sample yields 200,000 to 250,000 clones, around 89% seen once. The specimen was PBMCs or T cells enriched from blood (not recorded which). All receptors come from a woman younger than 45 who had recovered from COVID-19.

This clone was counted between two and nine times. CDR3 residues: CASSVGQAWGYTF. CDR3 DNA: TGTGCCAGCAGTGTTGGACAGGCATGGGGCTACACCTTC. This rearrangement joins TRBV2 to TRBJ1-2, with TRBD1 matching over 7 bases. Germline V lookup: CDR1 SNHLY, CDR2 FYNNEI. J was trimmed by 8 bases and V by 4 bases; bases with no gene match: 7. This CDR3 comprises 13 residues.

The chain joins TRBV27 to TRBJ2-7; TRBD1 agrees at 9 bases. J was trimmed by 3 bases and V by 6 bases; bases with no gene match: 15. The V gene's germline CDR1 is MNHEY and CDR2 SMNVEV (reference sequence). CDR3 length equals 17 residues. The CDR3 is CASRDPMRDRVFYEQYF. The CDR3 bases are TGTGCCAGCAGGGACCCAATGAGGGACAGGGTCTTCTACGAGCAGTACTTC.

This chain connects TRBV6-5 to TRBJ2-7, with unresolved D. V was trimmed by 6 bases and J by 3 bases, leaving 18 bases between them. The germline CDR1 and CDR2 sequences are MNHEY and SVGAGI. This CDR3 comprises 15 residues. The CDR3, as DNA: TGTGCCAGCAGCCTCCAACTTTCCATGAGCTACGAGCAGTACTTC. This sequence encodes CASSLQLSMSYEQYF.

This clone has just a few counts. This chain links TRBV18 with TRBJ1-1, with TRBD1 identical over 9 bases. CDR3 length equals 18 residues. The V and J ends lost 1 base and 1 base, in that order; junction bases with no gene match: 10. Germline loops: CDR1 KGHSH, CDR2 LQKENI. The DNA of the CDR3 is TGTGCCAGCTCACCACTAGGACAGGGGAAGGCAGGGAACACTGAAGCTTTCTTT. It is translated as CASSPLGQGKAGNTEAFF. Looking up the rest from reference TRBV18 and TRBJ1-1 gives the full variable domain: NAGVMQNPRHLVRRRGQEARLRCSPMKGHSHVYWYRQLPEEGLKFMVYLQKENIIDESGMPKERFSAEFPKEGPSILRIQQVVRGDSAAYFCASSPLGQGKAGNTEAFFGQGTRLTVV.

This chain uses TRBV6-1 with TRBJ1-6, with D perhaps TRBD1 (5 bases). CDR1 is MNHNS and CDR2 is SASEGT in the germline V gene. This CDR3 has 14 amino acids. V lost 0 bases and J 10 bases, leaving 10 bases between the germline ends. This CDR3 reads CASSEAHRTSPLHF. The CDR3 DNA follows: TGTGCCAGCAGTGAAGCGCATCGGACATCACCCCTCCACTTT.

The chain links TRBV30 to TRBJ1-1, with D possibly TRBD1 on 5 matching bases. The CDR3 loop spans 12 amino acids. CDR1 and CDR2 (germline): GTSNPN, SVGIG (reference sequence). With 0 bases removed from V and 5 bases from J, the gap between germline ends came to 7 bases. The CDR3 DNA reads as TGTGCCTGGAGTGTTGGGGGGACTGAAGCTTTCTTT. Encoded protein: CAWSVGGTEAFF. The variable domain in full, completed from reference TRBV30 and TRBJ1-1, reads SQTIHQWPATLVQPVGSPLSLECTVEGTSNPNLYWYRQAAGRGLQLLFYSVGIGQISSEVPQNLSASRPQDRQFILSSKKLLLSDSGFYLCAWSVGGTEAFFGQGTRLTVV.

This clone was observed a handful of times. The chain recombines TRBV6-2 or TRBV6-3 with TRBJ1-2; D gene ambiguous. The germline V and J ends were trimmed by 2 bases and 7 bases, with 11 bases remaining between them. The CDR3 loop spans 13 amino acids. Germline V gene lookup returns CDR1 MNHEY and CDR2 SVGEGT. The CDR3 region has the DNA TGTGCCAGCAGTTACGGGTCTGCAGGTGGCTACACCTTC. Translation gives CASSYGSAGGYTF.

The genes are TRBV18 and TRBJ1-4, with D tentatively TRBD1 (5 bases). The CDR3 has 13 residues. Germline lookup yields CDR1 KGHSH and CDR2 LQKENI. V lost 1 base to trimming and J lost 6 bases, with 6 bases between them. CDR3 DNA: TGTGCCAGCTCACCACGCAGGGATGAAAAACTGTTTTTT. Amino acids: CASSPRRDEKLFF.

This chain uses TRBV20-1 with TRBJ2-1; 10 nucleotides line up with TRBD1. The CDR3 is made up of 16 amino acids. Trimming took 3 bases from V and 7 from J; bases not matched to a gene: 12. CDR1 is DFQATT and CDR2 is SNEGSKA in the germline V gene (reference sequence). The chain's CDR3 is CSASDQWTGGMNEQFF. Here the CDR3 DNA reads TGCAGTGCTAGTGATCAGTGGACAGGGGGGATGAATGAGCAGTTCTTC.

This clone was recorded only once. The CDR3 sequence is CARSLAEGSKNIQYF. CDR3 nucleotide sequence: TGTGCCAGAAGCTTGGCCGAGGGATCCAAAAACATTCAGTACTTC. V is TRBV5-3 and J is TRBJ2-4, with D maybe TRBD2 (5 bases). TRBV5-3 is flagged as an ORF with uncertain function. The CDR3 sequence is 15 residues long. Trimming shortened V by 0 bases and J by 2 bases, and 9 bases separated the two germline ends.

The chain recombines TRBV15 with TRBJ2-3, with D perhaps matching TRBD1 (5 bases). V lost 0 bases and J 0 bases, leaving 7 bases between the germline ends. The CDR3 contains 15 residues. Per the germline V gene, CDR1 is LNHNV and CDR2 is YYDKDF (reference sequence). CDR3 amino acids: CATSRDGASTDTQYF. The DNA for the CDR3 is TGTGCCACCAGCAGAGATGGGGCTAGCACAGATACGCAGTATTTT.

Concerning this clone itself: Mismatch with germline at one junction end may stem from a read error. V gene TRBV13 combines with J gene TRBJ1-1; no clear D gene. The length of the CDR3 is 12 residues. Germline CDR1 is PRHDT and CDR2 is FYEKMQ (reference sequence). In DNA, the CDR3 is TGTGCCAGCAGCCGCGGGAGCCCTGAGGCTTTCTTT. Translating it yields CASSRGSPEAFF.

The chain employs TRBV7-9 and TRBJ1-1; TRBD1 aligns across 10 bases. CDR1 and CDR2 (germline): SEHNR, FQNEAQ (reference sequence). The CDR3 is made up of 18 amino acids. V lost 3 bases to trimming and J lost 3 bases; unmatched junction nucleotides: 13. The CDR3 nucleotides read TGTGCCAGCAGCTTGGGACAGGGGTTCTTGGGAGTAGACACTGAAGCTTTCTTT. Protein sequence: CASSLGQGFLGVDTEAFF.

The genes are TRBV7-2 and TRBJ1-2; 9 bases are shared with TRBD1. The trim removed 5 bases at V and 2 bases at J, leaving 6 bases unmatched. From germline, CDR1 is SGHTA and CDR2 FQGNSA. This CDR3 region has 15 residues. The CDR3 reads CASSIGTGTNYGYTF. DNA of the CDR3: TGTGCCAGCAGCATAGGGACAGGGACCAACTATGGCTACACCTTC.

This clone was detected a few times. The V and J genes are TRBV11-2 and TRBJ1-4; D gene unclear. Germline values: CDR1 SGHAT, CDR2 FQNNGV. The CDR3 extends over 15 amino acids. The ends were cut back, 2 bases at V and 4 bases at J, with 11 bases in the middle. The CDR3 DNA reads TGTGCCAGCAGCTTAAGAGGCTCTGGTAATGAAAAACTGTTTTTT. Amino acids: CASSLRGSGNEKLFF.

The chain employs TRBV28 and TRBJ1-1, with 11 bases matching TRBD1. Germline V lookup: CDR1 MDHEN, CDR2 SYDVKM. This CDR3 is built from 13 residues. Germline trimming cut 10 bases from V and 4 bases from J; bases unmatched to any gene: 5. The CDR3 spells CATKGTGGTEAFF. CDR3 sequence (DNA): TGTGCCACCAAGGGGACAGGGGGCACTGAAGCTTTCTTT.

The rearrangement links TRBV30 to TRBJ1-6; 7 bases agree with TRBD1. Trimming cost V 2 bases and J 8 bases; bases outside gene matches: 12. CDR3 length: 16 amino acids. Germline CDR1 and CDR2: GTSNPN and SVGIG (reference sequence). The CDR3 region is CAWSKGTGARYSPLHF. CDR3 nucleotides: TGTGCCTGGAGTAAGGGAACAGGGGCTCGGTATTCACCCCTCCACTTT.

The genes are TRBV19 and TRBJ2-7; 10 bases line up with TRBD2. Trimming cost V 3 bases and J 2 bases; bases outside gene matches: 1. The germline gives CDR1 LNHDA, CDR2 SQIVND (reference sequence). The CDR3 runs to 14 residues. This chain's CDR3 is CASSILAGAYEQYF. The CDR3 nucleotides read TGTGCCAGTAGTATCCTAGCGGGAGCCTACGAGCAGTACTTC.

The chain combines TRBV6-1 with TRBJ1-2, with D possibly matching TRBD1 (6 bases). Trimming took 2 bases from V and 7 from J, leaving 14 bases between them. Germline CDR1 and CDR2: MNHNS and SASEGT. This CDR3 region has 14 residues. CDR3 nucleotide sequence: TGTGCCAGCAGTGAAAATCGGGGGGCCTTTGGCTACACCTTC. Its translation: CASSENRGAFGYTF.

The chain employs TRBV5-4 and TRBJ2-5, with a possible D match to TRBD2 (6 bases). In germline, CDR1 is SGHNT, CDR2 YYREEE (reference sequence). The V gene lost 6 bases and the J gene lost 4 bases, with 16 bases spanning the gap. CDR3 length: 14 residues. CDR3 sequence reads: CASNRGGGVETQYF. The CDR3 DNA is TGTGCCAGCAACCGGGGTGGAGGGGTAGAGACCCAGTACTTC. The full variable domain, with the rest looked up from reference TRBV5-4 and TRBJ2-5, is ETGVTQSPTHLIKTRGQQVTLRCSSQSGHNTVSWYQQALGQGPQFIFQYYREEENGRGNFPPRFSGLQFPNYSSELNVNALELDDSALYLCASNRGGGVETQYFGPGTRLLVL.

The chain uses TRBV28 and TRBJ1-1; 9 bases fit TRBD1. Germline V lookup: CDR1 MDHEN, CDR2 SYDVKM. The CDR3 covers 14 residues. Trimming at V came to 3 bases and at J to 4 bases, leaving 3 bases not matched to a gene. The CDR3 DNA reads TGTGCCAGCAGTTTTGACAGGGGGGGCACTGAAGCTTTCTTT. It codes for CASSFDRGGTEAFF.

The J gene is TRBJ1-1, the V gene TRBV5-5; D remains ambiguous. Looked up from germline, CDR1 is SGHKS and CDR2 is YYEKEE (reference sequence). The V gene lost 1 base and the J gene lost 5 bases, with 12 bases spanning the gap. This CDR3 is built from 14 residues. The chain's CDR3 is CASSLTGSGTEAFF. CDR3 coding DNA: TGTGCCAGCAGCTTGACGGGAAGCGGGACTGAAGCTTTCTTT.